These 8 T cell receptor beta chains were sequenced from one sample in a study of radiotherapy plus CTLA-4 blockade in lung cancer. Only in-frame clones appear in the TCRdb table, and some are missing; sequencing was by immunoSEQ multiplex PCR. Among 26,000 or so clones listed, approximately 81% were seen once. This material consisted of peripheral blood, taken from a patient treated with radiotherapy plus ipilimumab. The receptors here all came from a human donor with non-small cell lung cancer that progressed on radiotherapy plus ipilimumab.

This clone was detected only once. The chain combines TRBV7-9 with TRBJ1-2; TRBD1 agrees at 9 bases. V lost 2 bases, J lost 4 bases, and 5 bases stayed unmatched. Germline lookup yields CDR1 SEHNR and CDR2 FQNEAQ (reference sequence). The CDR3 has 15 amino acids. CDR3 nucleotides: TGTGCCAGCAGCTTATCGGGACAGGGAGCCTATGGCTACACCTTC. Translation: CASSLSGQGAYGYTF.

J is TRBJ2-5 and V is TRBV4-3; 7 positions match TRBD2. V lost 5 bases and J lost 4; bases outside the gene matches: 16. Germline V gives CDR1 LGHNA, CDR2 YSLEER. This CDR3 is built from 17 residues. CDR3 coding DNA: TGCGCCAGCAGCTTAGGGGTCAGTGGGGGGGTAGGAGAGACCCAGTACTTC. Encoded protein: CASSLGVSGGVGETQYF.

The chain combines TRBV7-9 with TRBJ1-2; D is uncertain. The ends were cut back, 4 bases at V and 2 bases at J, with 14 bases in the middle. Germline CDR1 and CDR2: SEHNR and FQNEAQ (reference sequence). The CDR3 has 15 amino acids. The CDR3 DNA is TGTGCCAGCAGCTCCATTCGGGCGGAAAACTATGGCTACACCTTC. As protein: CASSSIRAENYGYTF. Drawing the rest from reference TRBV7-9 and TRBJ1-2, the complete variable domain is DTGVSQNPRHKITKRGQNVTFRCDPISEHNRLYWYRQTLGQGPEFLTYFQNEAQLEKSRLLSDRFSAERPKGSFSTLEIQRTEQGDSAMYLCASSSIRAENYGYTFGSGTRLTVV.

The gene calls are TRBV1 and TRBJ2-7; the table calls TRBD1, which could not be checked here. TRBV1 is annotated as a pseudogene. The CDR3 has 17 amino acids. This chain's CDR3 is CTSSQDAGWAFPYEQYF. DNA of the CDR3: TGCACCAGCAGCCAAGATGCCGGTTGGGCGTTCCCCTACGAGCAGTACTTC.

This clone was seen a few times. This chain links TRBV14 with TRBJ2-2; 7 bases align to TRBD2. Germline V gene data show CDR1 as SGHDN and CDR2 as FVKESK. This CDR3 contains 18 residues. The V gene end was trimmed by 0 bases and the J gene end by 3 bases; junction bases not matched to a gene: 10. The CDR3 nucleotides read TGTGCCAGCAGCCAAGATCTACAGTCTAGCGGATACACCGGGGAGCTGTTTTTT. Translating it yields CASSQDLQSSGYTGELFF. Together with reference TRBV14 and TRBJ2-2, the CDR3 gives the full variable domain: EAGVTQFPSHSVIEKGQTVTLRCDPISGHDNLYWYRRVMGKEIKFLLHFVKESKQDESGMPNNRFLAERTGGTYSTLKVQPAELEDSGVYFCASSQDLQSSGYTGELFFGEGSRLTVL.

The chain uses TRBV30 and TRBJ1-5; TRBD1 matches at 7 bases. This CDR3 spans 16 amino acids. V gave up 3 bases and J gave up 0 bases; unmatched junction bases: 8. Germline CDR1 GTSNPN, CDR2 SVGIG (reference sequence). The CDR3 sequence: CAWSPRQGYSNQPQHF. Here the CDR3 DNA reads TGTGCCTGGAGCCCAAGACAGGGCTATAGCAATCAGCCCCAGCATTTT.

This clone has only a few counts. The CDR3 sequence is CASSLALGQREQFF. In DNA, the CDR3 is TGTGCCAGCAGCTTAGCCCTAGGGCAGCGGGAGCAGTTCTTC. The chain links TRBV7-2 to TRBJ2-1; D may be TRBD2 (5 bases). This CDR3 contains 14 residues. Trimming left V 0 bases short and J 10 bases short, with 13 bases between. CDR1 is SGHTA and CDR2 is FQGNSA in the germline V gene. The variable domain in full, with the rest retrieved from reference TRBV7-2 and TRBJ2-1, is GAGVSQSPSNKVTEKGKDVELRCDPISGHTALYWYRQSLGQGLEFLIYFQGNSAPDKSGLPSDRFSAERTGGSVSTLTIQRTQQEDSAVYLCASSLALGQREQFFGPGTRLTVL.

The chain is built from TRBV5-6 and TRBJ1-1; D unresolved. Germline CDR1 and CDR2: SGHDT and YYEEEE. The V end was cut by 4 bases, the J end by 0 bases, with 13 bases between. The length of the CDR3 is 15 residues. CDR3 DNA: TGTGCCAGCAGCCTTCGGCGGTACTTGAACACTGAAGCTTTCTTT. It yields the protein CASSLRRYLNTEAFF.